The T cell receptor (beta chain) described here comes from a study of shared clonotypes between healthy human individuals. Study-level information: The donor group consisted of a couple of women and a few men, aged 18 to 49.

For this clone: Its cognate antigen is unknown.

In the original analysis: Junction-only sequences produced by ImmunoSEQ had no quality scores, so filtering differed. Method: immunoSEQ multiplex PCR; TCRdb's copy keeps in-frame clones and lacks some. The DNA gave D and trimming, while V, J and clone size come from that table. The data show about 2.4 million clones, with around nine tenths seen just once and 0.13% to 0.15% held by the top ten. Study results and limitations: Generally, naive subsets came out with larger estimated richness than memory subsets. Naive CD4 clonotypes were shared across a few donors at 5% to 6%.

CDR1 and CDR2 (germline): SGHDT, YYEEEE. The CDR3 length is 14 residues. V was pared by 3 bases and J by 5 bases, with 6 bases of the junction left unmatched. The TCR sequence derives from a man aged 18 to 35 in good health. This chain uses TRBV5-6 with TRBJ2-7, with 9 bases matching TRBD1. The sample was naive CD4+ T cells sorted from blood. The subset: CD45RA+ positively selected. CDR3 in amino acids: CASSSGTGRNEQYF. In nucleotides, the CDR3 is TGTGCCAGCAGCTCCGGGACAGGGAGAAACGAGCAGTACTTC.